This T cell receptor (beta chain) was profiled in a study of cytomegalovirus exposure and HLA in healthy donors. 13 Jbeta primers and 60 Vbeta primers were used for the PCR. The repertoire was sequenced with immunoSEQ multiplex PCR; TCRdb's copy has only in-frame clones and lacks some. Among 150,000 to 200,000 clones listed, about 90% were seen once. Study results and caveats: Serostatus for CMV was the only available immune exposure information. The classifier reportedly diagnosed cytomegalovirus status with high sensitivity and specificity. Previously analyzed data showed that most TCR beta V segments were productive at a frequency of about 87% or about 30%.

In its sample, this clone was seen once. No antigen is known for it. Germline CDR1 is LNHDA and CDR2 is SQIVND (reference sequence). This CDR3 spans 15 amino acids. Trimming pared 5 bases from V and 3 bases from J, leaving 16 bases between. This sequence originates from a girl less than two years old in good health and CMV-seronegative. The sequenced material came from PBMCs. This chain joins TRBV19 and TRBJ1-1; perhaps TRBD1 as D (5 bases). As DNA, the CDR3 is TGTGCCAGTAGTGTACAGGTAGAGTTGTACACTGAAGCTTTCTTT. Residues: CASSVQVELYTEAFF.